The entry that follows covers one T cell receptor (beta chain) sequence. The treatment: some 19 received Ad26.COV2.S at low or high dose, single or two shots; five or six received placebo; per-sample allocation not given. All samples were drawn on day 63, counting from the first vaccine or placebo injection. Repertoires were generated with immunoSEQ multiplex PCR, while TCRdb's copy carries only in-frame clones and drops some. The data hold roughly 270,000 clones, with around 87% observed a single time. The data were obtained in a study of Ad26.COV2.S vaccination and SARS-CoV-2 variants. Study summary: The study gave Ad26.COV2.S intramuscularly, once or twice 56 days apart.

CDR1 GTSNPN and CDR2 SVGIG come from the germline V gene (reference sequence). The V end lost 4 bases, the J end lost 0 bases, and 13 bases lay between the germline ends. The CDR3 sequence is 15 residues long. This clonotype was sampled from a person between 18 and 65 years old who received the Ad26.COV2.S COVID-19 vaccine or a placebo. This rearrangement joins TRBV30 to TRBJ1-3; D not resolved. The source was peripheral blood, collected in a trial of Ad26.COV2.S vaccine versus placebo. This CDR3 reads CAWTQGQLSGNTIYF. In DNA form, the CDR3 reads TGTGCCTGGACCCAAGGGCAGCTCTCTGGAAACACCATATATTTT.